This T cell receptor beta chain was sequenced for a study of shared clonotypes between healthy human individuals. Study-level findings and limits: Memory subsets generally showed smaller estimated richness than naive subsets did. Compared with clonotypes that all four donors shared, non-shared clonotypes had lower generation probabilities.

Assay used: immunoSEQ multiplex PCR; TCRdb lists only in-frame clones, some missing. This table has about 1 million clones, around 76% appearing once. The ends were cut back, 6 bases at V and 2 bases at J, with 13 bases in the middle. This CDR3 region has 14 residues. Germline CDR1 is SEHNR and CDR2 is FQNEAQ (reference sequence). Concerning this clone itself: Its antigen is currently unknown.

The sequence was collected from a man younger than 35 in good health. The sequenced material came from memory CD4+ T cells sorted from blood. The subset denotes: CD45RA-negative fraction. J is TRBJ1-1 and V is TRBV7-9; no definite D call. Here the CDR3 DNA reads TGTGCCAGCAGAAGCCGCGGGGAAAACACTGAAGCTTTCTTT. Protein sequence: CASRSRGENTEAFF.